Listed below are T cell receptor beta chains from one sample, sequenced in a study of cytomegalovirus exposure and HLA in healthy donors. Repertoires were generated with immunoSEQ multiplex PCR, while TCRdb's copy carries only in-frame clones and drops some. Altogether fewer than 120,000 clones are present, roughly nine tenths being singletons, with the ten largest covering around 2%. The sequenced material came from PBMCs. These receptors were taken from a woman aged 18 to 35 in good health and CMV-seronegative. Both conserved end residues are part of each CDR3. A D gene is named only where the DNA matches it firmly. Clone size is not always given. Where it is, it says once, few, many or a class for expanded clones.

TRBJ1-4	once	TRBD1	TRBV5-4	TGTGCCAGCAGCTATCCGGGACAGGGGGGTGAAAAACTGTTTTTT	CASSYPGQGGEKLFF
TRBJ1-5	-	TRBD1	TRBV29-1	TGCAGCGTGGCTGGGACAGGTTATAGCAATCAGCCCCAGCATTTT	CSVAGTGYSNQPQHF
TRBJ1-5	-	-	TRBV6-5	TGTGCCAGCAGTTACGAGGGAAATCAGCCCCAGCATTTT	CASSYEGNQPQHF
TRBJ2-7	-	-	TRBV7-9	TGTGCCAGCAGCTCTATCTACTCCGTGCTTAAGAACGAGCAGTACTTC	CASSSIYSVLKNEQYF
TRBJ1-1	-	-	TRBV19	TGTGCCAGTAGTATAGGTCTGAAGACACAACGTCTGAACACTGAAGCTTTCTTT	CASSIGLKTQRLNTEAFF
TRBJ2-5	-	-	TRBV5-1	TGCGCCAGCAGCCGAGACACCCAAGAGACCCAGTACTTC	CASSRDTQETQYF
TRBJ2-7	once	-	TRBV6-5	TGTGCCAGCAGTTATTCGGGGGTCCCCACCTACGAGCAGTACTTC	CASSYSGVPTYEQYF
TRBJ2-7	few	-	TRBV21-1	TGTGCCAGCATCACCGGGACAGCATACGAGCAGTACTTC	CASITGTAYEQYF
TRBJ2-1	-	TRBD1	TRBV27	TGTGCCAGCAGTTTTACAGGGGGATACAATGAGCAGTTCTTC	CASSFTGGYNEQFF
TRBJ2-1	-	TRBD2	TRBV5-1	TGCGCCAGCAGCAGAGGACTAGCGGGAGAAGGTGAGCAGTTCTTC	CASSRGLAGEGEQFF
TRBJ2-7	-	TRBD1	TRBV6-1	TGTGCCAGCAGTACCGAGGGGGACAGGCCCTACGAGCAGTACTTC	CASSTEGDRPYEQYF
TRBJ1-5	-	TRBD1	TRBV4-3	TGCGCCAGCAGCCCGGGACAGGGCTTCAATCAGCCCCAGCATTTT	CASSPGQGFNQPQHF
TRBJ1-6	-	-	TRBV5-8	TGTGCCAGCAGCCACAGGGCTTCACCCCTCCACTTT	CASSHRASPLHF
TRBJ2-3	-	-	TRBV27	TGTGCCAGCAGTTTCGCCGGCGGTCCCCCGGGTGAAGATACGCAGTATTTT	CASSFAGGPPGEDTQYF
TRBJ1-5	-	TRBD1	TRBV30	TGTGCCTGGAGCGACAGGACAGGGGCGGCCTTCAATCAGCCCCAGCATTTT	CAWSDRTGAAFNQPQHF
TRBJ2-5	few	TRBD1	TRBV28	TGTGCCAGCAGCCGGACAGGGACGTACCAAGAGACCCAGTACTTC	CASSRTGTYQETQYF
TRBJ2-1	-	TRBD2	TRBV5-1	TGCGCCAGCAGCTTGGTTGCGGGAGGGCACGATGAGCAGTTCTTC	CASSLVAGGHDEQFF
TRBJ1-1	-	TRBD1	TRBV27	TGTGCCAGCAGTTTAAACCAGGGGGCTGAAGCTTTCTTT	CASSLNQGAEAFF
TRBJ2-7	-	-	TRBV19	TGTGCCAGTGCCCGGGACACTACCTACGAGCAGTACTTC	CASARDTTYEQYF
TRBJ1-5	-	-	TRBV10-3	TGTGCCATCAGTGGGGGCCCCAAATGGCCCCAGCATTTT	CAISGGPKWPQHF
TRBJ2-1	-	-	TRBV7-9	TGTGCCAGCAGTTCAGGGCTTGAGCAGTTCTTC	CASSSGLEQFF
TRBJ1-2	-	TRBD1	TRBV28	TGTGCCAGCAGTTATAGTACAGGGGGCGTGTACGGCTACACCTTC	CASSYSTGGVYGYTF
TRBJ2-3	-	TRBD1	TRBV29-1	TGCAGCGTTGAAGTTGGGACAGCTAGCACAGATACGCAGTATTTT	CSVEVGTASTDTQYF
TRBJ2-5	-	-	TRBV21-1	TGTGCCAGCAGCACCCCGGAAGCTATTAGCGAGACCCAGTACTTC	CASSTPEAISETQYF
TRBJ2-1	-	-	TRBV30	TGTGCCTGGAGCGACGAGGTCTCCTACAATGAGCAGTTCTTC	CAWSDEVSYNEQFF